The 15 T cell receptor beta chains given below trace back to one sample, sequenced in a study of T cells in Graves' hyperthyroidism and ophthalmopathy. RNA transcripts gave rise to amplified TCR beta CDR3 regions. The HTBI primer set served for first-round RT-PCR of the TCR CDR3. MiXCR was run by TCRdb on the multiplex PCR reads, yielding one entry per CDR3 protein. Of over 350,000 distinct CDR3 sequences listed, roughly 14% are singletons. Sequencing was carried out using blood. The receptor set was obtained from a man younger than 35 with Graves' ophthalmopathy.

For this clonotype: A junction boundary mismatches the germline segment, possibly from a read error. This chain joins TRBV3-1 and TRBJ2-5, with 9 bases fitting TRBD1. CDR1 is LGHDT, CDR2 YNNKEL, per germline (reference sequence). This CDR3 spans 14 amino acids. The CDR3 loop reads CASSVTGGQETQYF. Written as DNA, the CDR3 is TGCGCCAGCAGCGTGACAGGGGGGCAAGAGACCCAGTACTTC.

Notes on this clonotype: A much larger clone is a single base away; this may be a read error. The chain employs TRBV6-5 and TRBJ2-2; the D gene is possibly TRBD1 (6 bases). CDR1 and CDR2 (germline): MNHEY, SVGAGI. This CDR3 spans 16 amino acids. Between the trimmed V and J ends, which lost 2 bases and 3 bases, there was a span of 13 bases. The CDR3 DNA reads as TGTGCCAGCAGTTACCTAAGGGGGACGGACACCGGGGAGCTGTTTTTT. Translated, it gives CASSYLRGTDTGELFF.

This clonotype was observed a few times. CDR3 in amino acids: CASSWGTSGNTIYF. The DNA of the CDR3 is TGTGCCAGCAGCTGGGGGACATCTGGAAACACCATATATTTT. V usage is TRBV5-6 and J usage is TRBJ1-3; tentative D call: TRBD1 (6 bases). Trimming shortened V by 3 bases and J by 1 base, and 8 bases separated the two germline ends. The CDR3 covers 14 residues. The germline V gene encodes CDR1 SGHDT and CDR2 YYEEEE.

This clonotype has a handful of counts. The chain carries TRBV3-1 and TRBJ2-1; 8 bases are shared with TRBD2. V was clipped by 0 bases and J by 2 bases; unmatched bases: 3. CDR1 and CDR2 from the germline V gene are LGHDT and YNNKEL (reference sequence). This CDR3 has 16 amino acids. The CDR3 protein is CASSQDNSGAYNEQFF. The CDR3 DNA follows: TGTGCCAGCAGCCAAGATAATAGCGGGGCCTACAATGAGCAGTTCTTC.

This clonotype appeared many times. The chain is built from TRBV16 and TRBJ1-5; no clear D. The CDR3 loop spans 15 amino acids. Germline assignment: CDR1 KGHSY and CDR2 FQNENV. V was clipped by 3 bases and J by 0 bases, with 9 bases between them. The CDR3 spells CASSQGSNSNQPQHF. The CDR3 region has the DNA TGTGCCAGCAGCCAGGGGTCGAATAGCAATCAGCCCCAGCATTTT.

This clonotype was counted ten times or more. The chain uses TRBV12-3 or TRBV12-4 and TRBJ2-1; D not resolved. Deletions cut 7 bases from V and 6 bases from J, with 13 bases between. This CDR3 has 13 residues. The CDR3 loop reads CASTLPWVNEQFF. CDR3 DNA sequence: TGTGCCAGCACTCTGCCATGGGTCAATGAGCAGTTCTTC.

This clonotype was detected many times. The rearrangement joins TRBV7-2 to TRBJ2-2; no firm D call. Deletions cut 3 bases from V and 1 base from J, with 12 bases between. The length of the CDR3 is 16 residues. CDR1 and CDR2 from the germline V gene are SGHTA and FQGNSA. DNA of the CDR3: TGTGCCAGCAGCTTGTTCCCAGCGTTGAACACCGGGGAGCTGTTTTTT. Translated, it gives CASSLFPALNTGELFF.

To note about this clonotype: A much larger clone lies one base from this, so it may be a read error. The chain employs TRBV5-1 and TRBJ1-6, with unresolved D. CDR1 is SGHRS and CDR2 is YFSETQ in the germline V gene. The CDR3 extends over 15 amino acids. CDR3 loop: CASSFSLGTNSPLNF. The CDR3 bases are TGCGCCAGCAGCTTTTCGCTGGGAACTAATTCACCCCTCAACTTT.

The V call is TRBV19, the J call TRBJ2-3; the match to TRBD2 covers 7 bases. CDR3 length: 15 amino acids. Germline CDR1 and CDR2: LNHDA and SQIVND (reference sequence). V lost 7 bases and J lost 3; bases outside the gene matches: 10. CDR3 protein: CASTPAGWETDTQYF. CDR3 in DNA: TGTGCCAGTACCCCAGCGGGGTGGGAGACAGATACGCAGTATTTT.

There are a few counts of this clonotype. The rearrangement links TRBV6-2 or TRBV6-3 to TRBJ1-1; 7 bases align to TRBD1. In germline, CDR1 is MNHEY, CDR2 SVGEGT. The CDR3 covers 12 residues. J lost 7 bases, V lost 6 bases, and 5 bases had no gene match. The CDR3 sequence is CASSQGVNEAFF. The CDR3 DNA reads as TGTGCCAGCAGCCAGGGGGTTAATGAAGCTTTCTTT.

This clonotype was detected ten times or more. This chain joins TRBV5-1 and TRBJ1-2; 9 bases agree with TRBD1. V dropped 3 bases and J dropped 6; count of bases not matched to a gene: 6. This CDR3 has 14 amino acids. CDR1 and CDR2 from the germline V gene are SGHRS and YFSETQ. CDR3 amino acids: CASSWGTGNDGYTF. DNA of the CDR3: TGCGCCAGCAGCTGGGGGACAGGGAATGATGGCTACACCTTC. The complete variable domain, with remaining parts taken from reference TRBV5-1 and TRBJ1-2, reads KAGVTQTPRYLIKTRGQQVTLSCSPISGHRSVSWYQQTPGQGLQFLFEYFSETQRNKGNFPGRFSGRQFSNSRSEMNVSTLELGDSALYLCASSWGTGNDGYTFGSGTRLTVV.

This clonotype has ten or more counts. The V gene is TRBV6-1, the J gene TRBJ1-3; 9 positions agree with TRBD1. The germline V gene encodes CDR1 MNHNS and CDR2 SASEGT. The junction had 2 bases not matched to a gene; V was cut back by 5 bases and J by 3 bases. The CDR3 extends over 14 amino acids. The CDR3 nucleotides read TGTGCCAGCAGTCGGGACAGGGATGGAAACACCATATATTTT. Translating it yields CASSRDRDGNTIYF.

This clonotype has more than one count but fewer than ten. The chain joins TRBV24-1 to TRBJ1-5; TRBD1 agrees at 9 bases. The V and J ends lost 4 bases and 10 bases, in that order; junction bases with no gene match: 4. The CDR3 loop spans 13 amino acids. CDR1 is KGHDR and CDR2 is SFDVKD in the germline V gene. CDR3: CATSEWTGEPQHF. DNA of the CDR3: TGTGCCACCAGTGAATGGACAGGGGAACCCCAGCATTTT.

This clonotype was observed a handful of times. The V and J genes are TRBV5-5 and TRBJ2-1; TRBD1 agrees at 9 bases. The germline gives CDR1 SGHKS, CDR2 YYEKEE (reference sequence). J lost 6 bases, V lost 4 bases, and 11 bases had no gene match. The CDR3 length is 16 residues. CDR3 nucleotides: TGTGCCAGCAGCCGGTGGGACAGGGATGAAGGCAATGAGCAGTTCTTC. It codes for CASSRWDRDEGNEQFF.

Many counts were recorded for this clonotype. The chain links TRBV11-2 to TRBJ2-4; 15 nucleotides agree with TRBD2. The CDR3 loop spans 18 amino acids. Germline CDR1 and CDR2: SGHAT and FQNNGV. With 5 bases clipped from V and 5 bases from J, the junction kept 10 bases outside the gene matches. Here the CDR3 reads CASSHIGLAGGMENIQYF. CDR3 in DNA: TGTGCCAGCAGCCATATTGGACTAGCGGGGGGGATGGAAAACATTCAGTACTTC.